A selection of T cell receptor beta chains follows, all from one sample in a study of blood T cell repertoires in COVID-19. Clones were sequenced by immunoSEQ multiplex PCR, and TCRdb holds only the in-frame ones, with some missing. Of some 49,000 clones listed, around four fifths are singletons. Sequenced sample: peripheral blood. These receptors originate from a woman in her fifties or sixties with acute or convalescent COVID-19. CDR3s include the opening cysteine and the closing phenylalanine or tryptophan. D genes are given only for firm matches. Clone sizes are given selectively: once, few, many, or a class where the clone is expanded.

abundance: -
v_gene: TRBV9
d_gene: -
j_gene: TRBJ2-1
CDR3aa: CASSVEGGKQFF
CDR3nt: TGTGCCAGCAGCGTAGAAGGCGGAAAGCAGTTCTTC

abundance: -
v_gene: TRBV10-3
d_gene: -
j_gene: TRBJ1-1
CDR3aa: CAIGGGSNTEAFF
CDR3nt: TGTGCCATTGGGGGAGGCTCGAACACTGAAGCTTTCTTT

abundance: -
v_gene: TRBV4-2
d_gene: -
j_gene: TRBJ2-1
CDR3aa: CASIGGHEQFF
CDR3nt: TGTGCCAGCATAGGAGGGCATGAGCAGTTCTTC

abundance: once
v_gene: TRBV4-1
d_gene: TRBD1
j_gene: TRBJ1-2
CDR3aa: CASSQGAADRGPYGYTF
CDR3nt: TGCGCCAGCAGCCAAGGCGCTGCGGACAGGGGTCCCTATGGCTACACCTTC

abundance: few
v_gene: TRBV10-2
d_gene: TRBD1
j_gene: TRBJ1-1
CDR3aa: CASRGQGANTEAFF
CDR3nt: TGCGCCAGCAGGGGACAGGGGGCTAACACTGAAGCTTTCTTT

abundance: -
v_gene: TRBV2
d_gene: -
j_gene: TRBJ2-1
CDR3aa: CASSRRAGWNEQFF
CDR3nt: TGTGCCAGCAGCCGGAGGGCAGGGTGGAATGAGCAGTTCTTC

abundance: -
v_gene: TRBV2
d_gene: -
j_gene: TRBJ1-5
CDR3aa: CATPGSPQHF
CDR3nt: TGTGCCACCCCGGGATCACCCCAGCATTTT

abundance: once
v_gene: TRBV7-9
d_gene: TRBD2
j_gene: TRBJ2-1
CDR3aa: CASGLAGGNEQFF
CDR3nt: TGTGCCAGCGGACTAGCGGGGGGGAATGAGCAGTTCTTC

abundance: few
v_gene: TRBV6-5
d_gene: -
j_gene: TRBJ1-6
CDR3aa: CASRPTGLNSPLHF
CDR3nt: TGTGCCAGCAGGCCCACAGGTCTAAACTCACCCCTCCACTTT

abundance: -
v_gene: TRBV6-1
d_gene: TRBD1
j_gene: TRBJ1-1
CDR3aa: CASSEVWTGNTEAFF
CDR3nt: TGTGCCAGCAGTGAAGTGTGGACAGGGAACACTGAAGCTTTCTTT

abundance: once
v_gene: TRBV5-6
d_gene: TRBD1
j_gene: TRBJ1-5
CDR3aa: CASGLTGDSNQPQHF
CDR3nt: TGTGCCAGCGGACTCACAGGGGATAGCAATCAGCCCCAGCATTTT

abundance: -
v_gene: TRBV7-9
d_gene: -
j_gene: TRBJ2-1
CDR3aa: CASSFPRRHDEQFF
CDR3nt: TGTGCCAGCAGCTTCCCCAGGAGGCACGATGAGCAGTTCTTC

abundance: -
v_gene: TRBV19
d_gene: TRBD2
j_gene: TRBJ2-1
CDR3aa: CASSPGLAGNEQFF
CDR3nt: TGTGCCAGTAGCCCGGGACTAGCGGGAAATGAGCAGTTCTTC

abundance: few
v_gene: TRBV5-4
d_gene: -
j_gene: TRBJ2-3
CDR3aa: CASSSQGSRTDTQYF
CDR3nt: TGTGCCAGCAGCTCCCAGGGGTCCCGCACAGATACGCAGTATTTT

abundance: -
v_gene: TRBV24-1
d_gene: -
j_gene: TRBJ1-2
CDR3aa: CATSDLGGYTF
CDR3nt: TGTGCCACCAGTGATTTGGGCGGCTACACCTTC

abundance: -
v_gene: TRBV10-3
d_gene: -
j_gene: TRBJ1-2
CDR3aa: CAISEPTTTRVGYTF
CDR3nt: TGTGCCATCAGTGAGCCCACAACGACTCGGGTTGGCTACACCTTC

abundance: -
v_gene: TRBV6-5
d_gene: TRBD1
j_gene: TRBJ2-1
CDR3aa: CASSLRDRTYNEQFF
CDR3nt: TGTGCCAGCAGCCTCCGGGACAGAACCTACAATGAGCAGTTCTTC

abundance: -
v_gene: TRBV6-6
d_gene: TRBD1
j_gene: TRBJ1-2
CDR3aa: CASSPTGNYGYTF
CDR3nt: TGTGCCAGCAGCCCGACAGGGAACTATGGCTACACCTTC

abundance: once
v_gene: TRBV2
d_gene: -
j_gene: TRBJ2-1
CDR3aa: CASSRREHNEQFF
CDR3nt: TGTGCCAGCAGCCGGAGAGAACACAATGAGCAGTTCTTC

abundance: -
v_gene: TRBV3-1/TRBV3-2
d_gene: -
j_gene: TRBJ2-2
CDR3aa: CASSLGSADTGELFF
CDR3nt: TGTGCCAGCAGCCTCGGGTCCGCGGACACCGGGGAGCTGTTTTTT

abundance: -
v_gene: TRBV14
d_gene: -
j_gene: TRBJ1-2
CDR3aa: CASSQTVNYGYTF
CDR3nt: TGTGCCAGCAGCCAGACAGTCAACTATGGCTACACCTTC

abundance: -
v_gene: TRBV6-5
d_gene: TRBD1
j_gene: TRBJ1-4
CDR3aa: CASGSWTGVNEKLFF
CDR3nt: TGTGCCAGCGGATCTTGGACAGGGGTGAATGAAAAACTGTTTTTT

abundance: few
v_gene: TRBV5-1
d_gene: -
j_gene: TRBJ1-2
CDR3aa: CASSLEVDGYGYTF
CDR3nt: TGCGCCAGCAGCTTAGAGGTTGATGGCTATGGCTACACCTTC

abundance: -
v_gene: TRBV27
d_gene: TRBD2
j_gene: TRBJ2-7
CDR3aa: CASRALTSGPYEQYF
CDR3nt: TGTGCCAGCAGGGCTCTGACTAGCGGTCCCTACGAGCAGTACTTC